This record looks at one T cell receptor beta chain sequence and its context. Its cognate antigen is unknown. This record comes from a study of shared clonotypes between healthy human individuals. The V gene lost 4 bases and the J gene lost 1 base, with 14 bases spanning the gap. Germline assignment: CDR1 MNHNS and CDR2 SASEGT. The CDR3 spans 17 residues. Libraries were prepared by immunoSEQ multiplex PCR; TCRdb keeps only in-frame clonotypes and omits some of them. The sample lists about 510,000 clones, 90% to 97% occurring once. Study results and limitations: It was the non-shared clonotypes that had lower generation probabilities than clonotypes shared by all four donors. Researchers found naive subsets generally carried larger estimated richness than memory subsets.

Sequenced: naive CD4+ T cells sorted from blood. The sample's subset: CD45RA+ positively selected. The chain joins TRBV6-1 to TRBJ2-6, with D possibly being TRBD1 (5 bases). This TCR was recovered from a woman aged 25-40 years in good health. CDR3 sequence: CASSVGRALSGANVLTF. CDR3 DNA: TGTGCCAGCAGTGTTGGCAGGGCGTTATCTGGGGCCAACGTCCTGACTTTC.